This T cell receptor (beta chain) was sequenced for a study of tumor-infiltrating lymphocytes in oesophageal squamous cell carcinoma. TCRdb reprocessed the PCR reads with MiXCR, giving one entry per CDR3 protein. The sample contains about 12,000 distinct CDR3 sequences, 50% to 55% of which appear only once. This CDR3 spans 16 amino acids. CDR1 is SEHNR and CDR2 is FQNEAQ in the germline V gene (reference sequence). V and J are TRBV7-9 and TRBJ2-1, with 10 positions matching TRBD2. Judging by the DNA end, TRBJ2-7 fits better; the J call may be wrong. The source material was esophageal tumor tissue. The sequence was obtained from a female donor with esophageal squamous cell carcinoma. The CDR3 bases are TGTGTTACGCGACGGGCTAGCGGGAGAGGGGGGAATGAGCAGTACTTC. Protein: CVTRRASGRGGNEQYF.